The 18 T cell receptor beta chains given below trace back to one sample, sequenced in a study of control samples from healthy donors and cancer patients. The data were produced by immunoSEQ multiplex PCR, yet TCRdb's version contains in-frame clones alone and is incomplete. The profile shows 150,000 to 200,000 clones, about 90% of them singletons. Sequenced: blood. These receptors all stem from a woman between 35 and 50 years old in good health.

CDR3 residues: CASSQDFGEYSNQPQHF. As DNA, the CDR3 is TGCGCCAGCAGCCAAGATTTCGGGGAGTATAGCAATCAGCCCCAGCATTTT. This sequence joins TRBV4-1 and TRBJ1-5; D is undetermined. This CDR3 contains 17 residues. V was shortened by 0 bases and J by 0 bases, with 12 bases between the two germline ends. CDR1 is MGHRA and CDR2 is YSYEKL in the germline V gene.

The rearrangement joins TRBV21-1 to TRBJ2-1; the table's D call of TRBD1 was not tested on the DNA. TRBV21-1 is classified as a pseudogene. The CDR3 is made up of 16 amino acids. CDR3 region: CASSPEPGQGSNEQFF. CDR3 DNA: TGTGCCAGCAGCCCAGAGCCGGGACAGGGGTCCAATGAGCAGTTCTTC.

This sequence joins TRBV3-1 (or the pseudogene TRBV3-2) and TRBJ1-4; TRBD1 matches at 7 bases. Trimming at V came to 3 bases and at J to 4 bases, leaving 5 bases not matched to a gene. CDR1 is LGHDT, CDR2 YNNKEL, per germline (reference sequence). CDR3 size: 15 residues. Here the CDR3 reads CASSQSGGLNEKLFF. In DNA form, the CDR3 reads TGTGCCAGCAGCCAGTCAGGGGGTCTTAATGAAAAACTGTTTTTT.

DNA for the CDR3: TGTGCCAGTAGTATCTTCCGGGAAGAGACCCAGTACTTC. Encoded protein: CASSIFREETQYF. The chain joins TRBV19 to TRBJ2-5; D unresolved. CDR3 size: 13 residues. V was clipped by 3 bases and J by 3 bases, with 8 bases between them. In germline, CDR1 is LNHDA, CDR2 SQIVND (reference sequence).

V gene TRBV7-8 combines with J gene TRBJ1-2; D is uncertain. CDR1 is SGHVS, CDR2 FQNEAQ, per germline. Trimming stripped 5 bases from V and 7 bases from J, with 14 bases between. The CDR3 is 13 residues long. For the CDR3, the DNA is TGTGCCAGCAGCCGATCAGTCTACCTTGGCTACACCTTC. Encoded protein: CASSRSVYLGYTF. The variable domain in full, with the rest retrieved from reference TRBV7-8 and TRBJ1-2, is GAGVSQSPRYKVAKRGQDVALRCDPISGHVSLFWYQQALGQGPEFLTYFQNEAQLDKSGLPSDRFFAERPEGSVSTLKIQRTQQEDSAVYLCASSRSVYLGYTFGSGTRLTVV.

The V call is TRBV9, the J call TRBJ1-1; D remains ambiguous. Germline assignment: CDR1 SGDLS and CDR2 YYNGEE. V was shortened by 0 bases and J by 5 bases, with 17 bases between the two germline ends. This CDR3 is built from 16 residues. CDR3 bases: TGTGCCAGCAGCGTAGGAGTGCGTGGGGAGATAACTGAAGCTTTCTTT. It codes for CASSVGVRGEITEAFF. Full variable domain (outside the CDR3, taken from reference TRBV9 and TRBJ1-1): DSGVTQTPKHLITATGQRVTLRCSPRSGDLSVYWYQQSLDQGLQFLIQYYNGEERAKGNILERFSAQQFPDLHSELNLSSLELGDSALYFCASSVGVRGEITEAFFGQGTRLTVV.

CDR3 residues: CASSFEQGYSYEQYF. CDR3 DNA sequence: TGTGCCAGCAGTTTTGAGCAGGGGTACTCCTACGAGCAGTACTTC. The rearrangement uses TRBV28 and TRBJ2-7, with D maybe TRBD1 (6 bases). The CDR3 covers 15 residues. Trimming removed 3 bases from V and 0 bases from J, with 12 bases in between. Germline CDR1 reads MDHEN; CDR2 reads SYDVKM.

The chain joins TRBV5-1 to TRBJ2-5; 10 nucleotides line up with TRBD1. With V trimmed by 3 bases and J by 4 bases, 6 bases remained unmatched. CDR1 SGHRS and CDR2 YFSETQ come from the germline V gene. This CDR3 spans 15 amino acids. The DNA of the CDR3 is TGCGCCAGCAGCTGGGCCCGGGACAGGGGAGAGACCCAGTACTTC. Its protein is CASSWARDRGETQYF. The full variable domain, rest sourced from reference TRBV5-1 and TRBJ2-5, is KAGVTQTPRYLIKTRGQQVTLSCSPISGHRSVSWYQQTPGQGLQFLFEYFSETQRNKGNFPGRFSGRQFSNSRSEMNVSTLELGDSALYLCASSWARDRGETQYFGPGTRLLVL.

V is TRBV27 and J is TRBJ2-7; 8 nucleotides align to TRBD2. The CDR3 extends over 14 amino acids. Per germline, CDR1 MNHEY and CDR2 SMNVEV (reference sequence). The ends lost 5 bases at V and 2 bases at J; junction bases unmatched: 5. The CDR3 reads CASSPLAETYEQYF. In DNA form, the CDR3 reads TGTGCCAGCAGTCCACTAGCGGAAACCTACGAGCAGTACTTC.

The gene calls are TRBV2 and TRBJ1-1; no reliable D call. The V end was cut by 7 bases, the J end by 8 bases, with 8 bases between. Germline CDR1 and CDR2: SNHLY and FYNNEI. The CDR3 contains 10 residues. The chain's CDR3 is CASTVGEAFF. The CDR3 DNA reads as TGTGCCAGCACCGTGGGGGAAGCTTTCTTT.

J is TRBJ1-1 and V is TRBV18; D is uncertain. CDR1 is KGHSH, CDR2 LQKENI, per germline. Trimming shortened V by 0 bases and J by 3 bases, and 11 bases separated the two germline ends. This CDR3 spans 15 amino acids. CDR3 nucleotide sequence: TGTGCCAGCTCACCACCGGTAGGGCTCGACACTGAAGCTTTCTTT. Its protein is CASSPPVGLDTEAFF. The full variable domain, in which reference TRBV18 and TRBJ1-1 provide the parts outside the CDR3, is NAGVMQNPRHLVRRRGQEARLRCSPMKGHSHVYWYRQLPEEGLKFMVYLQKENIIDESGMPKERFSAEFPKEGPSILRIQQVVRGDSAAYFCASSPPVGLDTEAFFGQGTRLTVV.

The CDR3 is CSASFSSGSDEQFF. The CDR3 DNA sequence: TGCAGTGCTAGTTTCTCTAGCGGGTCGGATGAGCAGTTCTTC. The chain has TRBV20-1 and TRBJ2-1; 8 bases line up with TRBD2. This CDR3 contains 14 residues. V was clipped by 3 bases and J by 8 bases; unmatched bases: 9. Germline V gene lookup returns CDR1 DFQATT and CDR2 SNEGSKA (reference sequence).

This chain connects TRBV11-2 to TRBJ1-2; tentative D call: TRBD1 (5 bases). Deletions cut 3 bases from V and 2 bases from J, with 10 bases between. The CDR3 has 14 residues. In germline, CDR1 is SGHAT, CDR2 FQNNGV. CDR3 in DNA: TGTGCCAGCAGCTTTGGCAGGGCCAACTATGGCTACACCTTC. It translates to CASSFGRANYGYTF.

The chain couples TRBV11-3 to TRBJ2-3; D might be TRBD2 (5 bases). In germline, CDR1 is SGHNT, CDR2 YENEEA. Deletions cut 5 bases from V and 1 base from J, with 10 bases between. This CDR3 region has 14 residues. CDR3 DNA: TGTGCCAGCAGCCCCCCCGGGGGCACAGATACGCAGTATTTT. This gives the protein CASSPPGGTDTQYF.

The chain uses TRBV6-1 and TRBJ1-2; 7 bases match TRBD1. With 2 bases clipped from V and 7 bases from J, the junction kept 10 bases outside the gene matches. CDR1 MNHNS and CDR2 SASEGT come from the germline V gene. The CDR3 is 15 residues long. DNA for the CDR3: TGTGCCAGCAGTGAAAGAGGAGGGGGCGGAGCTGGCTACACCTTC. Translation gives CASSERGGGGAGYTF.

The rearrangement links TRBV5-1 to TRBJ2-5; TRBD1 matches 9 bases. Germline-derived CDR1 and CDR2 are SGHRS and YFSETQ. The CDR3 covers 17 residues. The J segment lost 1 base and the V segment lost 4 bases, leaving 11 bases of the junction unmatched. This CDR3 is CASSKTGTGLSQETQYF. The CDR3 DNA is TGCGCCAGCAGCAAGACCGGGACAGGGTTGTCCCAAGAGACCCAGTACTTC.

This rearrangement joins TRBV5-1 to TRBJ1-1, with D perhaps matching TRBD1 (5 bases). V lost 0 bases to trimming and J lost 1 base, with 13 bases between them. The CDR3 loop spans 16 amino acids. Per germline, CDR1 SGHRS and CDR2 YFSETQ. In DNA form, the CDR3 reads TGCGCCAGCAGCTTGGCGGGATCCGGGGGGAACACTGAAGCTTTCTTT. It translates to CASSLAGSGGNTEAFF. Looking up the rest from reference TRBV5-1 and TRBJ1-1 gives the full variable domain: KAGVTQTPRYLIKTRGQQVTLSCSPISGHRSVSWYQQTPGQGLQFLFEYFSETQRNKGNFPGRFSGRQFSNSRSEMNVSTLELGDSALYLCASSLAGSGGNTEAFFGQGTRLTVV.

The J gene is TRBJ2-3, the V gene TRBV2, with D unclear. The CDR3 covers 14 residues. Germline CDR1 SNHLY, CDR2 FYNNEI. The V gene lost 3 bases and the J gene lost 1 base, with 8 bases spanning the gap. As DNA, the CDR3 is TGTGCCAGCAGTGACCAAGGTGGCACAGATACGCAGTATTTT. Translation gives CASSDQGGTDTQYF.